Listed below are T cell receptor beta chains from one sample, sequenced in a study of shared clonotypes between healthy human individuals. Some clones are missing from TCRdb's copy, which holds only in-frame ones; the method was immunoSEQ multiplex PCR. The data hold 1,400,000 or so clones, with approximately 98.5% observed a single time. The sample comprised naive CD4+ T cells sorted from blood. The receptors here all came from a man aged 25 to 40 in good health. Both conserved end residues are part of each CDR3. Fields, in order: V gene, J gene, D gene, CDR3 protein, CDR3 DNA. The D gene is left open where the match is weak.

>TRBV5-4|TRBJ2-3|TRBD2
CASSLRNLAGGPDTQYF
TGTGCCAGCAGCTTGCGGAATCTAGCGGGAGGGCCAGATACGCAGTATTTT
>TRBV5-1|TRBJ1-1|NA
CASSLTLGHTEAFF
TGCGCCAGCAGCTTGACGCTGGGTCACACTGAAGCTTTCTTT
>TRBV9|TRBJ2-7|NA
CASSPSSYEQYF
TGTGCCAGCAGCCCGAGCTCCTACGAGCAGTACTTC
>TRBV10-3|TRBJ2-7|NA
CAISGGVYEQYF
TGTGCCATCAGTGGGGGGGTCTACGAGCAGTACTTC
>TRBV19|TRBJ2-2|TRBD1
CASSIDRASAGELFF
TGTGCCAGTAGTATTGACAGGGCATCAGCCGGGGAGCTGTTTTTT
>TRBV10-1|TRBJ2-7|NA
CASSIGRYYEQYF
TGCGCCAGCAGTATCGGACGGTATTACGAGCAGTACTTC
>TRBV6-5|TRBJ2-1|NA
CASSYRSVSSYNEQFF
TGTGCCAGCAGTTACCGTTCAGTTAGCTCCTACAATGAGCAGTTCTTC
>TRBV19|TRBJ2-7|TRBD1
CASSIRATGTASYEQYF
TGTGCCAGTAGTATTAGGGCAACCGGGACAGCATCCTACGAGCAGTACTTC
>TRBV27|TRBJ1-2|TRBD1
CASSRGQGGGYTF
TGTGCCAGCAGCCGGGGACAGGGTGGGGGCTACACCTTC
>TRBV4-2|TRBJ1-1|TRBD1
CASSSGQGRSEAFF
TGTGCCAGCAGCTCAGGACAGGGCCGCTCTGAAGCTTTCTTT
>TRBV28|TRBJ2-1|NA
CASTGVFPHEQFF
TGTGCCAGCACTGGGGTATTTCCCCATGAGCAGTTCTTC
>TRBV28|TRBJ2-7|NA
CASSPMTGQTYEQYF
TGTGCCAGCAGTCCCATGACAGGCCAAACCTACGAGCAGTACTTC
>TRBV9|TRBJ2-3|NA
CASSVGAAWGTDTQYF
TGTGCCAGCAGCGTAGGGGCAGCCTGGGGCACAGATACGCAGTATTTT
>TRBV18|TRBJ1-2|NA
CASSSKEARGYTF
TGTGCCAGCTCCTCGAAAGAGGCGAGGGGCTACACCTTC
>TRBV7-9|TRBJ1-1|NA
CASSLAGARGLAFF
TGTGCCAGCAGCTTAGCGGGCGCCCGGGGGTTAGCTTTCTTT